These 18 T cell receptor beta chains came from one sample sequenced in a study of neoadjuvant anti-PD-1 for oral cavity cancer. Sequencing used immunoSEQ multiplex PCR; TCRdb keeps in-frame clones, though not all of them. Altogether 55,000 to 80,000 clones are present, around 83% being singletons, with the ten largest covering about 3.7%. Sequenced here: PBMCs, sampled before nivolumab (anti-PD-1) treatment. The receptors originated from a person aged 35 to 85 with oral cavity squamous cell carcinoma.

The V gene is TRBV14, the J gene TRBJ2-4, with 8 bases aligning to TRBD1. V shed 1 base and J 14 bases; nucleotides not matched to a gene: 7. The CDR3 loop spans 13 amino acids. Germline lookup yields CDR1 SGHDN and CDR2 FVKESK. CDR3 DNA: TGTGCCAGCAGCCAAGCCCCCAGGGGGCCTAAGTACTTC. Its protein is CASSQAPRGPKYF.

The rearrangement joins TRBV6-6 to TRBJ1-1; 7 nucleotides align to TRBD1. Germline CDR1 reads MNHNY; CDR2 reads SVGAGI (reference sequence). The V segment lost 6 bases and the J segment 1 base; nucleotides outside the gene matches: 2. The CDR3 loop spans 13 amino acids. The chain's CDR3 is CASSDRENTEAFF. DNA of the CDR3: TGTGCCAGCAGCGACAGGGAGAACACTGAAGCTTTCTTT.

The chain links TRBV5-5 to TRBJ2-7; D is unresolved. Germline V lookup: CDR1 SGHKS, CDR2 YYEKEE (reference sequence). The length of the CDR3 is 11 residues. V was cut by 4 bases and J by 1 base, with 3 bases left in between. The CDR3 DNA reads TGTGCCAGCAGCCCTTCCTACGAGCAGTACTTC. Residues: CASSPSYEQYF.

This sequence joins TRBV20-1 and TRBJ2-7; D unresolved. The CDR3 extends over 10 amino acids. CDR1 and CDR2 from the germline V gene are DFQATT and SNEGSKA (reference sequence). Trimming stripped 4 bases from V and 3 bases from J, with 4 bases between. CDR3 sequence: CSATNYEQYF. The CDR3 DNA sequence: TGCAGTGCTACTAACTACGAGCAGTACTTC.

This clone has more than one count but fewer than ten. The chain employs TRBV11-3 and TRBJ2-1; maybe TRBD1 (6 bases). Between the trimmed V and J ends, which lost 5 bases and 7 bases, there was a span of 15 bases. The germline CDR1 and CDR2 sequences are SGHNT and YENEEA. The CDR3 has 14 amino acids. The CDR3 spells CASSARTASNEQFF. Written as DNA, the CDR3 is TGTGCCAGCAGCGCCAGGACAGCTTCAAATGAGCAGTTCTTC.

The V gene is TRBV6-1, the J gene TRBJ1-4, with D possibly matching TRBD1 (6 bases). CDR1 is MNHNS and CDR2 is SASEGT in the germline V gene. The CDR3 sequence is 17 residues long. The V and J ends lost 2 bases and 4 bases respectively, with 17 bases between them. The CDR3 here is CASSETVGGRYNEKLFF. The CDR3 DNA sequence: TGTGCCAGCAGTGAAACCGTCGGGGGCCGGTATAATGAAAAACTGTTTTTT.

The J gene is TRBJ1-1, the V gene TRBV28, with 10 positions matching TRBD1. This CDR3 is built from 15 residues. With 0 bases clipped from V and 10 bases from J, the junction kept 8 bases outside the gene matches. CDR1 is MDHEN and CDR2 is SYDVKM in the germline V gene. The CDR3: CASSLWKGQGSIAFF. The CDR3 bases are TGTGCCAGCAGTTTATGGAAGGGACAGGGGAGTATAGCTTTCTTT.

This clone appeared a few times. This chain joins TRBV4-1 and TRBJ2-7; the match to TRBD1 covers 7 bases. The CDR3 is 15 amino acids. V shed 2 bases and J 1 base; nucleotides not matched to a gene: 5. Per germline, CDR1 MGHRA and CDR2 YSYEKL. The CDR3 coding sequence is TGCGCCAGCAGCCAACCCCTCAGGGGGTCCTACGAGCAGTACTTC. Its protein is CASSQPLRGSYEQYF.

The J gene is TRBJ2-1, the V gene TRBV5-6; 9 bases fit TRBD1. Germline values: CDR1 SGHDT, CDR2 YYEEEE. There are 16 residues in the CDR3. Trimming at V came to 1 base and at J to 4 bases, leaving 6 bases not matched to a gene. The CDR3 DNA sequence: TGTGCCAGCAGCTTGTTGGGGACAGGGCTATACAATGAGCAGTTCTTC. Residues: CASSLLGTGLYNEQFF. Full variable domain (missing parts from reference TRBV5-6 and TRBJ2-1): DAGVTQSPTHLIKTRGQQVTLRCSPKSGHDTVSWYQQALGQGPQFIFQYYEEEERQRGNFPDRFSGHQFPNYSSELNVNALLLGDSALYLCASSLLGTGLYNEQFFGPGTRLTVL.

The rearrangement uses TRBV10-3 and TRBJ1-4; no reliable D call. Germline CDR1 is ENHRY and CDR2 is SYGVKD. V was pared by 8 bases and J by 4 bases, with 11 bases between. CDR3 length: 13 amino acids. CDR3 region: CAIANSRNEKLFF. CDR3 nucleotides: TGTGCCATCGCCAACAGCCGTAATGAAAAACTGTTTTTT.

The chain is built from TRBV6-1 and TRBJ2-1; 12 positions agree with TRBD1. V lost 11 bases, J lost 9 bases, and 11 bases stayed unmatched. There are 14 residues in the CDR3. The germline gives CDR1 MNHNS, CDR2 SASEGT. The CDR3 region is CAGEGQGAGSEQFF. CDR3 coding DNA: TGTGCCGGGGAGGGACAGGGGGCAGGTAGTGAGCAGTTCTTC.

CDR3 amino acids: CASSLAPDNQPQHF. The CDR3 bases are TGCGCCAGCAGCTTGGCCCCGGACAATCAGCCCCAGCATTTT. The chain uses TRBV5-1 and TRBJ1-5; D is unclear. CDR1 and CDR2 (germline): SGHRS, YFSETQ. The CDR3 is 14 residues long. V lost 0 bases and J 3 bases, leaving 7 bases between the germline ends.

The chain uses TRBV30 and TRBJ2-7; tentative D call: TRBD1 (6 bases). The V gene's germline CDR1 is GTSNPN and CDR2 SVGIG (reference sequence). The CDR3 totals 12 residues. V dropped 4 bases and J dropped 4 bases, with 11 bases sitting between them. The chain's CDR3 is CAWNRVSYEQYF. The CDR3 DNA reads as TGTGCCTGGAACAGGGTTTCGTACGAGCAGTACTTC.

The chain couples TRBV7-2 to TRBJ1-3; D not certain. Germline V gives CDR1 SGHTA, CDR2 FQGNSA. This CDR3 is built from 15 residues. V was trimmed by 3 bases and J by 0 bases, leaving 9 bases between them. The CDR3 sequence: CASSFYGDSGNTIYF. CDR3 sequence (DNA): TGTGCCAGCAGCTTTTATGGGGACTCTGGAAACACCATATATTTT.

This clone has a handful of counts. This chain uses TRBV13 with TRBJ1-1; 9 positions agree with TRBD1. The germline gives CDR1 PRHDT, CDR2 FYEKMQ (reference sequence). V lost 5 bases, J lost 2 bases, and 3 bases stayed unmatched. The CDR3 is made up of 14 amino acids. This CDR3 is CASSMDRGNTEAFF. CDR3 in DNA: TGTGCCAGCAGCATGGACAGGGGCAACACTGAAGCTTTCTTT.

This sequence joins TRBV11-2 and TRBJ1-5; 8 bases align to TRBD1. Per the germline V gene, CDR1 is SGHAT and CDR2 is FQNNGV. V was clipped by 2 bases and J by 6 bases; unmatched bases: 3. This CDR3 is built from 14 residues. This CDR3 reads CASSLSGGVQPQHF. As DNA, the CDR3 is TGTGCCAGCAGCTTATCAGGGGGCGTTCAGCCCCAGCATTTT.

The rearrangement joins TRBV5-5 to TRBJ2-7; the D gene is possibly TRBD2 (7 bases). The CDR3 length is 14 residues. Germline V gives CDR1 SGHKS, CDR2 YYEKEE (reference sequence). Trimming stripped 4 bases from V and 4 bases from J, with 15 bases between. In DNA, the CDR3 is TGTGCCAGCAGCCCGGGACGGGGGGCTTACGAGCAGTACTTC. This translates into CASSPGRGAYEQYF. Full variable domain (remainder filled in from reference TRBV5-5 and TRBJ2-7): DAGVTQSPTHLIKTRGQQVTLRCSPISGHKSVSWYQQVLGQGPQFIFQYYEKEERGRGNFPDRFSARQFPNYSSELNVNALLLGDSALYLCASSPGRGAYEQYFGPGTRLTVT.

The chain couples TRBV7-9 to TRBJ2-1, with D perhaps matching TRBD1 or TRBD2 (5 bases each). This CDR3 has 18 amino acids. The V gene lost 7 bases and the J gene lost 0 bases, with 22 bases spanning the gap. The germline gives CDR1 SEHNR, CDR2 FQNEAQ (reference sequence). The CDR3 nucleotides are TGTGCCAGCACCGAATCGGGACGCCGGACGATCTCCTACAATGAGCAGTTCTTC. It is translated as CASTESGRRTISYNEQFF.